The sequence of this T cell receptor beta chain was determined in a study of T cells of healthy individuals. This clonotype was seen more than once but under ten times. Per the germline V gene, CDR1 is ENHRY and CDR2 is SYGVKD. With 4 bases removed from V and 5 bases from J, the gap between germline ends came to 8 bases. The CDR3 length is 12 residues. TCRdb independently ran MiXCR on the 5' RACE reads; one entry per CDR3 protein. This sample carries some 69,000 distinct CDR3 sequences, about 16% of them seen once, and the ten largest clones take around 4.7%. This sequence joins TRBV10-3 and TRBJ2-5; D gene ambiguous. This receptor was taken from a human donor in good health. The CDR3 here is CAISGEDETQYF. The CDR3 nucleotides read TGTGCCATCAGTGGAGAGGATGAGACCCAGTACTTC.